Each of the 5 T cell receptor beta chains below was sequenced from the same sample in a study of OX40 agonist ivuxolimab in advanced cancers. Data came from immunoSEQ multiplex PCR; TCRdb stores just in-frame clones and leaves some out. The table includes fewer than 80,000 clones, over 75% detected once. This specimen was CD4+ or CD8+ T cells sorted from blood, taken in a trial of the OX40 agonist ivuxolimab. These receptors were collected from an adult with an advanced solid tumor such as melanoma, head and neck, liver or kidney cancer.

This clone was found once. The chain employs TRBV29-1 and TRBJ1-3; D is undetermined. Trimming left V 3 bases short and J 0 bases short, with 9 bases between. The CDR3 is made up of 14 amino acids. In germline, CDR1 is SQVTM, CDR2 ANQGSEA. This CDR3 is CSVEPGNSGNTIYF. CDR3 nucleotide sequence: TGCAGCGTTGAGCCAGGAAACTCTGGAAACACCATATATTTT.

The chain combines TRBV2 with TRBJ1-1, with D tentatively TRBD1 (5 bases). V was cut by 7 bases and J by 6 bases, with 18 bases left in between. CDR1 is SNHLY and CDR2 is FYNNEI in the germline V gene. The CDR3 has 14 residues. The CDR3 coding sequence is TGTGCCAGCAACCTAGTTGGCGGGGGATCTGAAGCTTTCTTT. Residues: CASNLVGGGSEAFF.

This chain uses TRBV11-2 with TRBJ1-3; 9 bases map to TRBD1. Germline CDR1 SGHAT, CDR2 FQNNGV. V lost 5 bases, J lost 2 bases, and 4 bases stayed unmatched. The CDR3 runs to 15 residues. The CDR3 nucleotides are TGTGCCAGCAGCCCCCGACAGGGGGCTGGAAACACCATATATTTT. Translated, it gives CASSPRQGAGNTIYF.

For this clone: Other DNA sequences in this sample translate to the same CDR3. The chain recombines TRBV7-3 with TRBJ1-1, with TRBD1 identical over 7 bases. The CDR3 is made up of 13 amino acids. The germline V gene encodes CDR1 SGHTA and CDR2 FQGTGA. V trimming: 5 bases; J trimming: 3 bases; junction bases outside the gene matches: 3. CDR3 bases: TGTGCCAGCAGCCGACAGGGAGACACTGAAGCTTTCTTT. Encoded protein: CASSRQGDTEAFF.

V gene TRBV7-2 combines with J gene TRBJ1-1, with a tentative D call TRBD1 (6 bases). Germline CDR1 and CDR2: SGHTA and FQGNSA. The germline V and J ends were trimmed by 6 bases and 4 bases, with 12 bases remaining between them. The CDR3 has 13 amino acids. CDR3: CASSKQGSTEAFF. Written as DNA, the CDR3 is TGTGCCAGCAGTAAACAGGGTTCCACTGAAGCTTTCTTT.